Here is one T cell receptor beta chain with its context. The record originates from a study of blood T cell repertoires in COVID-19. Background on the study: T cells, B-cell-depleted T cells, or PBMCs supplied cDNA or gDNA.

TCRdb keeps only in-frame clones here, not all; method: immunoSEQ multiplex PCR. The sample consists of around 70,000 clones, less than 85% of them appearing once. Trimming removed 2 bases at V and 2 bases at J, with 10 bases between. Germline lookup yields CDR1 MNHEY and CDR2 SVGAGI. This CDR3 has 15 residues. Sequencing used peripheral blood. The source is a man in his 60s with acute or convalescent COVID-19. The genes are TRBV6-5 and TRBJ1-3; D remains ambiguous. The CDR3 coding sequence is TGTGCCAGCAGTTACGCTCAGTTGCCTGGAAACACCATATATTTT. Its protein product is CASSYAQLPGNTIYF.